The 17 T cell receptor beta chains presented below share a single source sample, sequenced in a study of cytomegalovirus exposure and HLA in healthy donors. Generated by immunoSEQ multiplex PCR, the TCRdb table keeps only in-frame clones and is missing some. Among hundreds of thousands of clones listed, roughly 83% were seen once. Sequences were obtained from PBMCs. All receptors come from a woman between 18 and 29 years old in good health and CMV-seronegative.

This chain links TRBV6-1 with TRBJ1-5, with D unresolved. Germline CDR1 reads MNHNS; CDR2 reads SASEGT. The CDR3 sequence is 15 residues long. V was pared by 7 bases and J by 0 bases, with 13 bases between. CDR3 bases: TGTGCCAGCAAAAGGCTCGGGGATAGCAATCAGCCCCAGCATTTT. Protein: CASKRLGDSNQPQHF.

The chain is built from TRBV7-6 and TRBJ2-7; possibly TRBD1 for D (6 bases). Germline V gene sequence: CDR1 SGHVS, CDR2 FNYEAQ. This CDR3 contains 15 residues. V lost 4 bases and J lost 4, with 17 bases in between. The CDR3 here is CASSWGTGSSYEQYF. The CDR3 region has the DNA TGTGCCAGCAGCTGGGGAACAGGGTCGTCGTACGAGCAGTACTTC. Variable domain in full (rest from reference TRBV7-6 and TRBJ2-7): GAGVSQSPRYKVTKRGQDVALRCDPISGHVSLYWYRQALGQGPEFLTYFNYEAQQDKSGLPNDRFSAERPEGSISTLTIQRTEQRDSAMYRCASSWGTGSSYEQYFGPGTRLTVT.

CDR3 sequence reads: CASSGQGALNYGYTF. CDR3 DNA: TGTGCCAGCAGTGGTCAGGGGGCCCTTAACTATGGCTACACCTTC. The V call is TRBV25-1, the J call TRBJ1-2, with TRBD1 matching over 8 bases. The length of the CDR3 is 15 residues. Germline V lookup: CDR1 MGHDK, CDR2 SYGVNS. The ends lost 4 bases at V and 1 base at J; junction bases unmatched: 5.

The J gene is TRBJ2-5, the V gene TRBV9; D is undetermined. Germline values: CDR1 SGDLS, CDR2 YYNGEE. Trimming removed 4 bases at V and 5 bases at J, with 21 bases between. CDR3 length: 16 amino acids. The CDR3 sequence: CASSPSEKTGGETQYF. CDR3 in DNA: TGTGCCAGCAGCCCCTCCGAGAAAACCGGTGGGGAGACCCAGTACTTC.

Points on this clone: Other DNA sequences in the sample encode the same CDR3. This CDR3 is CASSLSREQYF. The CDR3 bases are TGTGCCAGCAGTTTATCGCGCGAGCAGTACTTC. The chain uses TRBV27 and TRBJ2-7; D is unresolved. CDR3 length: 11 residues. CDR1 is MNHEY and CDR2 is SMNVEV in the germline V gene (reference sequence). Deletions cut 0 bases from V and 6 bases from J, with 3 bases between.

This chain uses TRBV6-4 with TRBJ1-6; D uncertain. Deletions cut 2 bases from V and 6 bases from J, with 8 bases between. CDR3 length equals 14 residues. Per germline, CDR1 MRHNA and CDR2 SNTAGT. The CDR3: CASSDGRPNSPLHF. The CDR3 DNA reads as TGTGCCAGCAGTGACGGACGGCCTAATTCACCCCTCCACTTT.

The J gene is TRBJ1-2, the V gene TRBV10-2, with 7 bases identical to TRBD1. Germline CDR1 is WSHSY and CDR2 is SAAADI. V lost 0 bases and J lost 5; bases outside the gene matches: 3. The CDR3 is 14 residues long. The CDR3 is CASSESGGGYGYTF. CDR3 sequence (DNA): TGCGCCAGCAGTGAGTCAGGGGGCGGGTATGGCTACACCTTC.

V gene TRBV7-2 combines with J gene TRBJ1-2, with D hard to call. V gave up 3 bases and J gave up 4 bases, with 6 bases separating them. The CDR3 has 12 amino acids. The germline V gene encodes CDR1 SGHTA and CDR2 FQGNSA. CDR3 sequence: CASSFPGYGYTF. The CDR3 nucleotides are TGTGCCAGCAGCTTTCCAGGCTATGGCTACACCTTC.

This chain connects TRBV9 to TRBJ2-3; TRBD2 aligns across 8 bases. V shed 3 bases, J shed 2 bases, and the junction held 5 bases outside the gene matches. This CDR3 spans 15 amino acids. CDR1 SGDLS and CDR2 YYNGEE come from the germline V gene. The CDR3: CASSASGSPTDTQYF. CDR3 coding DNA: TGTGCCAGCAGCGCTAGCGGGTCACCCACAGATACGCAGTATTTT.

This clone was seen only once. The chain carries TRBV6-6 and TRBJ1-2, with D tentatively TRBD1 (5 bases). This CDR3 comprises 14 residues. Trimming cost V 4 bases and J 0 bases, with 9 bases left between them. The germline CDR1 and CDR2 sequences are MNHNY and SVGAGI (reference sequence). This chain's CDR3 is CASSSPDTNYGYTF. CDR3 DNA sequence: TGTGCCAGCAGTTCCCCGGACACTAACTATGGCTACACCTTC.

V gene TRBV27 combines with J gene TRBJ1-6, with D unclear. CDR1 and CDR2 (germline): MNHEY, SMNVEV (reference sequence). This CDR3 contains 14 residues. Trimming took off 6 bases at V and 8 bases at J, with 14 bases between the two ends. CDR3 nucleotide sequence: TGTGCCAGCAGATTAGGCAGTGTCGATTCACCCCTCCACTTT. Translating gives CASRLGSVDSPLHF.

The V call is TRBV10-1, the J call TRBJ2-5; D unclear. The CDR3 covers 11 residues. CDR1 is WNHNN and CDR2 is SYGVQD in the germline V gene (reference sequence). V shed 2 bases and J shed 7 bases, with 5 bases lying between them. The CDR3 coding sequence is TGCGCCAGCAGTGAGAAGGGGACCCAGTACTTC. Translation gives CASSEKGTQYF.

This chain links TRBV30 with TRBJ2-1; weak D call: TRBD2 (6 bases). V gave up 3 bases and J gave up 7 bases, with 13 bases separating them. The CDR3 totals 13 residues. Germline loops: CDR1 GTSNPN, CDR2 SVGIG (reference sequence). CDR3: CAWSASGLNEQFF. DNA for the CDR3: TGTGCCTGGAGCGCTTCTGGACTAAATGAGCAGTTCTTC.

The count of this clone is one. The chain employs TRBV2 and TRBJ1-1, with TRBD1 matching 7 bases. V shed 4 bases and J 0 bases; nucleotides not matched to a gene: 5. In germline, CDR1 is SNHLY, CDR2 FYNNEI. The CDR3 runs 15 residues. This chain's CDR3 is CASSGQGQMNTEAFF. For the CDR3, the DNA is TGTGCCAGCAGTGGACAGGGACAGATGAACACTGAAGCTTTCTTT. Combining the CDR3 with reference TRBV2 and TRBJ1-1 gives the whole variable domain EPEVTQTPSHQVTQMGQEVILRCVPISNHLYFYWYRQILGQKVEFLVSFYNNEISEKSEIFDDQFSVERPDGSNFTLKIRSTKLEDSAMYFCASSGQGQMNTEAFFGQGTRLTVV.

To note about this clone: One junction end does not reproduce the germline sequence, and a read error may be involved. This chain joins TRBV29-1 and TRBJ1-1, with 10 bases lining up with TRBD1. CDR1 SQVTM and CDR2 ANQGSEA come from the germline V gene. This CDR3 spans 14 amino acids. CDR3 DNA sequence: TGCAGCGTGGAAGGGACAGGGGAGAACACTGAAGCTTTCTTT. The encoded protein is CSVEGTGENTEAFF. The variable domain in full, completed from reference TRBV29-1 and TRBJ1-1, reads SAVISQKPSRDICQRGTSLTIQCQVDSQVTMMFWYRQQPGQSLTLIATANQGSEATYESGFVIDKFPISRPNLTFSTLTVSNMSPEDSSIYLCSVEGTGENTEAFFGQGTRLTVV.

The chain is built from TRBV5-1 and TRBJ2-1; D remains unclear. The germline CDR1 and CDR2 sequences are SGHRS and YFSETQ. CDR3 length: 14 residues. V lost 1 base to trimming and J lost 2 bases, with 7 bases between them. CDR3 coding DNA: TGCGCCAGCAGCTTGTCGGAAGCCTACAATGAGCAGTTCTTC. It specifies CASSLSEAYNEQFF. Full variable domain (rest looked up from reference TRBV5-1 and TRBJ2-1): KAGVTQTPRYLIKTRGQQVTLSCSPISGHRSVSWYQQTPGQGLQFLFEYFSETQRNKGNFPGRFSGRQFSNSRSEMNVSTLELGDSALYLCASSLSEAYNEQFFGPGTRLTVL.

V gene TRBV4-2 combines with J gene TRBJ2-1, with 10 bases lining up with TRBD2. With V trimmed by 1 base and J by 0 bases, 0 bases remained unmatched. The germline V gene encodes CDR1 LGHNA and CDR2 YNFKEQ. The CDR3 is made up of 16 amino acids. In nucleotides, the CDR3 is TGTGCCAGCAGCCAAGCTAGCGGGAGCTCCTACAATGAGCAGTTCTTC. This sequence encodes CASSQASGSSYNEQFF.